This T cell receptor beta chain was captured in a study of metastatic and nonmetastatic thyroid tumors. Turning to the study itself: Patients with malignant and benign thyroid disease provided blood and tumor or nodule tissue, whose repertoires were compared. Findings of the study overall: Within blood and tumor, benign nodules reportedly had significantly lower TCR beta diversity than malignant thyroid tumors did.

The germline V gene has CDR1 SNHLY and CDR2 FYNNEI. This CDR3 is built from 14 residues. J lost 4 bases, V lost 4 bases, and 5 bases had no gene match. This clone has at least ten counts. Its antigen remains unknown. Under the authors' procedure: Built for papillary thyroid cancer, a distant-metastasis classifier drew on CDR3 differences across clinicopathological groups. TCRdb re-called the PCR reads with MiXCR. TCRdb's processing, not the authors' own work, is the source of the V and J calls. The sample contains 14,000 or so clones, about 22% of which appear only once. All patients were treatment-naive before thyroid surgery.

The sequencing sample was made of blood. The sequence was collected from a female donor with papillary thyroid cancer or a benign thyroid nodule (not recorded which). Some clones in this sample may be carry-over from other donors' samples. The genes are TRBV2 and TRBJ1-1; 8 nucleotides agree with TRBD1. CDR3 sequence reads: CASSVRQGRTEAFF. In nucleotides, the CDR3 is TGTGCCAGCAGTGTGCGACAGGGGCGCACTGAAGCTTTCTTT.